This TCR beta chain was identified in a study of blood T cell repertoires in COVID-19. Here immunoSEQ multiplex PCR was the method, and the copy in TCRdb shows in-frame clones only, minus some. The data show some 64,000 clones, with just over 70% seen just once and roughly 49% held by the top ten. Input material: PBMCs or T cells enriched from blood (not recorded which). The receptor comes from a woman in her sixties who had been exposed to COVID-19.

CDR3 protein: CASSDQDSSGNTIYF. The CDR3 DNA follows: TGTGCCAGCAGCGATCAAGACAGCTCTGGAAACACCATATATTTT. This chain joins TRBV9 and TRBJ1-3; D possibly corresponds to TRBD1 (5 bases). The V end was cut by 3 bases, the J end by 0 bases, with 10 bases between. The V gene's germline CDR1 is SGDLS and CDR2 YYNGEE. This CDR3 has 15 amino acids. The whole variable domain, filled in from reference TRBV9 and TRBJ1-3, reads DSGVTQTPKHLITATGQRVTLRCSPRSGDLSVYWYQQSLDQGLQFLIQYYNGEERAKGNILERFSAQQFPDLHSELNLSSLELGDSALYFCASSDQDSSGNTIYFGEGSWLTVV.